Shown below are 27 T cell receptor beta chains from a single sample sequenced in a study of yellow fever vaccine responses in identical twins (dated by TCRdb to the late 2010s). The library was built by means of RT-PCR. TCRdb names Illumina HiSeq 2500 as the instrument used. TCRdb reran the public reads through fastp at Q25 and MiXCR, keeping productive beta chains. Rows matching on CDR3 protein sequence are summarized as one entry with the most common DNA and genes. Within this sample are more than 15,000 distinct CDR3 sequences, with approximately 71% of them counted one time only. Of the sample, 2% to 2.5% is held by the ten largest clones. The source material was T cells from blood (PBMCs), unsorted or a sorted subset (not recorded which), sampled before or after yellow fever vaccination (not recorded which). The receptors come from a woman aged 18-29 years who received the yellow fever vaccine. Donor details come from another sample of the same person, matched by shared clones.

The V call is TRBV13, the J call TRBJ1-3, with D unresolved. Germline V gene lookup returns CDR1 PRHDT and CDR2 FYEKMQ (reference sequence). V was trimmed by 5 bases and J by 2 bases, leaving 16 bases between them. CDR3 length: 16 amino acids. As DNA, the CDR3 is TGTGCCAGCAGCCCTTTCGGTGGTGGGGCTGGAAACACCATATATTTT. It yields the protein CASSPFGGGAGNTIYF.

This clonotype was seen more than once but under ten times. The chain couples TRBV3-1 to TRBJ2-7; weak D call: TRBD2 (6 bases). CDR1 is LGHDT and CDR2 is YNNKEL in the germline V gene (reference sequence). The CDR3 sequence is 16 residues long. Trimming shortened V by 5 bases and J by 0 bases, and 17 bases separated the two germline ends. CDR3 region: CASSSTGTFRSYEQYF. The CDR3 bases are TGTGCCAGCAGCTCGACCGGGACTTTCCGCTCCTACGAGCAGTACTTC.

This clonotype appeared a few times. CDR3 sequence reads: CATSSPLGGDTGELFF. In nucleotides, the CDR3 is TGTGCCACCAGCAGCCCCCTCGGTGGGGACACCGGGGAGCTGTTTTTT. The V and J genes are TRBV15 and TRBJ2-2, with D unclear. Germline CDR1 LNHNV, CDR2 YYDKDF (reference sequence). The CDR3 totals 16 residues. Trimming took 3 bases from V and 3 from J, leaving 14 bases between them.

The chain links TRBV7-9 to TRBJ2-4, with TRBD2 identical over 8 bases. CDR3 size: 16 residues. From germline, CDR1 is SEHNR and CDR2 FQNEAQ (reference sequence). V was clipped by 1 base and J by 4 bases; unmatched bases: 6. The CDR3 reads CASSLEAGEGKNIQYF. The CDR3 DNA sequence: TGTGCCAGCAGCTTAGAAGCGGGAGAGGGTAAAAACATTCAGTACTTC.

J is TRBJ2-5 and V is TRBV29-1, with 11 bases identical to TRBD2. The V and J ends lost 4 bases and 1 base, in that order; junction bases with no gene match: 5. CDR3 length: 15 amino acids. Germline V CDR1 and CDR2: SQVTM, ANQGSEA. CDR3 protein: CSVVPSGRSQETQYF. As DNA, the CDR3 is TGCAGCGTTGTACCTAGCGGGAGGTCCCAAGAGACCCAGTACTTC. Combining the CDR3 with reference TRBV29-1 and TRBJ2-5 gives the whole variable domain SAVISQKPSRDICQRGTSLTIQCQVDSQVTMMFWYRQQPGQSLTLIATANQGSEATYESGFVIDKFPISRPNLTFSTLTVSNMSPEDSSIYLCSVVPSGRSQETQYFGPGTRLLVL.

The V and J genes are TRBV7-2 and TRBJ2-5; no reliable D call. The CDR3 runs to 13 residues. With 2 bases removed from V and 2 bases from J, the gap between germline ends came to 6 bases. CDR1 is SGHTA, CDR2 FQGNSA, per germline. CDR3 in DNA: TGTGCCAGCAGCTTAAATCGGCAAGAGACCCAGTACTTC. Amino acid sequence: CASSLNRQETQYF.

This clonotype was observed a handful of times. The chain couples TRBV4-1 to TRBJ2-2; D is uncertain. Per germline, CDR1 MGHRA and CDR2 YSYEKL. The CDR3 contains 16 residues. V was clipped by 1 base and J by 1 base, with 10 bases between them. CDR3 in amino acids: CASSQVRSRNTGELFF. CDR3 in DNA: TGCGCCAGCAGCCAAGTCCGTTCCCGGAACACCGGGGAGCTGTTTTTT.

The V call is TRBV25-1, the J call TRBJ2-1, with 8 nucleotides matching TRBD2. The V and J ends lost 1 base and 8 bases, in that order; junction bases with no gene match: 7. This CDR3 region has 15 residues. Germline values: CDR1 MGHDK, CDR2 SYGVNS. CDR3 loop: CASSEWYGRADEQFF. CDR3 bases: TGTGCCAGCAGTGAATGGTACGGGAGGGCCGATGAGCAGTTCTTC.

The chain couples TRBV12-3 or TRBV12-4 to TRBJ2-7; the D is unclear. This CDR3 region has 13 residues. The V end was cut by 4 bases, the J end by 0 bases, with 7 bases between. In DNA, the CDR3 is TGTGCCAGCAGTTGGACCAGCTCCTACGAGCAGTACTTC. Protein product: CASSWTSSYEQYF.

V is TRBV11-1 and J is TRBJ2-7, with unresolved D. V lost 5 bases to trimming and J lost 10 bases, with 3 bases between them. In germline, CDR1 is SGHAT, CDR2 FQDESV (reference sequence). This CDR3 is built from 8 residues. The CDR3 bases are TGTGCCAGCAGCCCTCAGTACGTC. Translation gives CASSPQYV.

J is TRBJ1-2 and V is TRBV6-1; D is undetermined. Germline V CDR1 and CDR2: MNHNS, SASEGT. The V and J ends lost 1 base and 0 bases respectively, with 6 bases between them. This CDR3 has 14 amino acids. This chain's CDR3 is CASSEGSSNYGYTF. CDR3 coding DNA: TGTGCCAGCAGTGAAGGGAGTTCTAACTATGGCTACACCTTC.

The V gene is TRBV10-3, the J gene TRBJ1-2; D unclear. The length of the CDR3 is 14 residues. V lost 0 bases and J 2 bases, leaving 7 bases between the germline ends. Germline loops: CDR1 ENHRY, CDR2 SYGVKD. Written as DNA, the CDR3 is TGTGCCATCAGTGAGTCTGGTCGGAACTATGGCTACACCTTC. Protein sequence: CAISESGRNYGYTF.

The chain joins TRBV7-2 to TRBJ2-2, with D possibly being TRBD2 (5 bases). CDR1 is SGHTA, CDR2 FQGNSA, per germline. The CDR3 extends over 17 amino acids. The ends were cut back, 0 bases at V and 5 bases at J, with 16 bases in the middle. The CDR3 DNA reads as TGTGCCAGCAGCTTAGCTTGGGGAGCGACGGGGACCGGGGAGCTGTTTTTT. This codes for CASSLAWGATGTGELFF. The whole variable domain, filled in from reference TRBV7-2 and TRBJ2-2, reads GAGVSQSPSNKVTEKGKDVELRCDPISGHTALYWYRQSLGQGLEFLIYFQGNSAPDKSGLPSDRFSAERTGGSVSTLTIQRTQQEDSAVYLCASSLAWGATGTGELFFGEGSRLTVL.

The table lists this clonotype with a few counts. The chain recombines TRBV28 with TRBJ1-5, with D possibly matching TRBD1 (5 bases). The V end was cut by 7 bases, the J end by 3 bases, with 16 bases between. This CDR3 region has 15 residues. The germline V gene encodes CDR1 MDHEN and CDR2 SYDVKM. The CDR3 loop is CASIGNDSPNQPQHF. CDR3 nucleotide sequence: TGTGCCAGCATTGGAAACGACAGCCCCAATCAGCCCCAGCATTTT.

This clonotype was detected only a few times. The V call is TRBV2, the J call TRBJ2-7; D unresolved. Germline loops: CDR1 SNHLY, CDR2 FYNNEI. V shed 3 bases and J shed 4 bases, with 7 bases lying between them. The CDR3 spans 12 residues. This chain's CDR3 is CASSEQAYEQYV. The CDR3, as DNA: TGTGCCAGCAGTGAGCAGGCTTACGAGCAGTACGTC.

The rearrangement uses TRBV20-1 and TRBJ2-7; 14 nucleotides line up with TRBD2. V was pared by 6 bases and J by 0 bases, with 7 bases of the junction left unmatched. The CDR3 is 16 amino acids. CDR1 and CDR2 (germline): DFQATT, SNEGSKA (reference sequence). The CDR3 DNA follows: TGCAGTGCCCTAGGACTAGCGGGAGGAGCCTCCTACGAGCAGTACTTC. Its protein product is CSALGLAGGASYEQYF.

This clonotype was seen a few times. The chain uses TRBV2 and TRBJ2-1; TRBD1 matches 9 bases. Germline-derived CDR1 and CDR2 are SNHLY and FYNNEI. The CDR3 sequence is 13 residues long. V lost 6 bases, J lost 7 bases, and 4 bases stayed unmatched. DNA of the CDR3: TGTGCCAGCAGCGGGGACAGGGAAAATGAGCAGTTCTTC. Encoded protein: CASSGDRENEQFF. The complete variable domain, with remaining parts taken from reference TRBV2 and TRBJ2-1, reads EPEVTQTPSHQVTQMGQEVILRCVPISNHLYFYWYRQILGQKVEFLVSFYNNEISEKSEIFDDQFSVERPDGSNFTLKIRSTKLEDSAMYFCASSGDRENEQFFGPGTRLTVL.

Only one count was recorded for this clonotype. The chain couples TRBV10-3 to TRBJ2-7; 7 bases line up with TRBD1. V lost 6 bases and J lost 2; bases outside the gene matches: 4. Germline values: CDR1 ENHRY, CDR2 SYGVKD. The CDR3 spans 13 residues. CDR3 DNA sequence: TGTGCCATCAGCCGGGACAGAACCTACGAGCAGTACTTC. Its protein product is CAISRDRTYEQYF.

This rearrangement joins TRBV11-3 to TRBJ2-1; 9 bases map to TRBD2. Germline CDR1 reads SGHNT; CDR2 reads YENEEA. With 3 bases clipped from V and 5 bases from J, the junction kept 11 bases outside the gene matches. The CDR3 totals 17 residues. The CDR3 loop reads CASSFPRLAGWDNEQFF. The CDR3 coding sequence is TGTGCCAGCAGCTTCCCCCGGCTAGCGGGATGGGACAATGAGCAGTTCTTC.

The chain has TRBV18 and TRBJ1-1, with 7 positions matching TRBD1. The CDR3 is made up of 17 amino acids. Germline loops: CDR1 KGHSH, CDR2 LQKENI. Losses at the gene ends were 3 bases for V and 1 base for J; bases not matched to a gene: 11. CDR3 residues: CASSPPTGAGGNTEAFF. The CDR3 nucleotides read TGTGCCAGCTCACCCCCAACAGGGGCCGGGGGGAACACTGAAGCTTTCTTT.

The CDR3 DNA sequence: TGTGCCAGCAGCCCGACTAGCGGGGGTTATTACAATGAGCAGTTCTTC. Its protein product is CASSPTSGGYYNEQFF. The V call is TRBV13, the J call TRBJ2-1; TRBD2 aligns across 12 bases. The J segment lost 4 bases and the V segment lost 5 bases, leaving 6 bases of the junction unmatched. The V gene's germline CDR1 is PRHDT and CDR2 FYEKMQ (reference sequence). The CDR3 length is 16 residues.

The V call is TRBV4-3, the J call TRBJ2-3, with 8 bases that match TRBD2. The CDR3 totals 14 residues. V shed 1 base and J 6 bases; nucleotides not matched to a gene: 3. In germline, CDR1 is LGHNA, CDR2 YSLEER. In nucleotides, the CDR3 is TGCGCCAGCAGCCAAGTAGCGGGGATTGATACGCAGTATTTT. Translation: CASSQVAGIDTQYF.

The chain has TRBV7-6 and TRBJ1-1, with D possibly being TRBD1 (5 bases). The CDR3 length is 16 residues. Between the trimmed V and J ends, which lost 3 bases and 0 bases, there was a span of 14 bases. Germline loops: CDR1 SGHVS, CDR2 FNYEAQ. The DNA of the CDR3 is TGTGCCAGCAGCTTTGGGGCAGAGAGCATGAACACTGAAGCTTTCTTT. Its translation: CASSFGAESMNTEAFF.

The chain links TRBV29-1 to TRBJ2-7, with D tentatively TRBD1 (5 bases). There are 16 residues in the CDR3. The germline gives CDR1 SQVTM, CDR2 ANQGSEA. The V gene lost 2 bases and the J gene lost 0 bases, with 17 bases spanning the gap. The CDR3 reads CSVEKNTGPNSYEQYF. CDR3 DNA: TGCAGCGTTGAAAAGAATACAGGACCCAACTCCTACGAGCAGTACTTC.

This sequence joins TRBV29-1 and TRBJ2-1, with 12 bases identical to TRBD1. There are 15 residues in the CDR3. The J segment lost 6 bases and the V segment lost 8 bases, leaving 11 bases of the junction unmatched. Looked up from germline, CDR1 is SQVTM and CDR2 is ANQGSEA. The CDR3 here is CSKQWGQGAVNEQFF. CDR3 DNA: TGCAGCAAACAATGGGGACAGGGGGCGGTCAATGAGCAGTTCTTC.

The chain is built from TRBV18 and TRBJ1-1; tentatively, D is TRBD1 (6 bases). Germline CDR1 KGHSH, CDR2 LQKENI. This CDR3 comprises 14 residues. V lost 6 bases, J lost 1 base, and 12 bases lay in between. CDR3 in amino acids: CASSAGASNTEAFF. For the CDR3, the DNA is TGTGCCAGCTCGGCAGGGGCCTCGAACACTGAAGCTTTCTTT.

The V and J genes are TRBV7-7 and TRBJ1-5; D unclear. This CDR3 is 8 amino acids long. Trimming removed 4 bases at V and 16 bases at J, with 5 bases between. Germline V gene sequence: CDR1 SSHAT, CDR2 FNYEAQ (reference sequence). As DNA, the CDR3 is TGTGCCAGCAGCTCGGGCCATTTT. It yields the protein CASSSGHF.